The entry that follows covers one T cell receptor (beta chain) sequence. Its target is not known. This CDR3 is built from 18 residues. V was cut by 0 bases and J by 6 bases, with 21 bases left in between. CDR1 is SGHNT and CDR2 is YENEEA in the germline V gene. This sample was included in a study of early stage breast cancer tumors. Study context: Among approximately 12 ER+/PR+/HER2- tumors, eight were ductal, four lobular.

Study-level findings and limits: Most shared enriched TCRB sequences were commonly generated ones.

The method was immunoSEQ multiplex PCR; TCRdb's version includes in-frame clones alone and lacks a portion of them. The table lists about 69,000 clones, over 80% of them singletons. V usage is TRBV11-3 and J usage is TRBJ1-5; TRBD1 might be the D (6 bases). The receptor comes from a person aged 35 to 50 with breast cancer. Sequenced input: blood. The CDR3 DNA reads TGTGCCAGCAGCTTAGATCTCGGCCAGTGCAGGGGCCGTCAGCCCCAGCATTTT. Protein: CASSLDLGQCRGRQPQHF. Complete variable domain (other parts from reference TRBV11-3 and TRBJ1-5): EAGVVQSPRYKIIEKKQPVAFWCNPISGHNTLYWYLQNLGQGPELLIRYENEEAVDDSQLPKDRFSAERLKGVDSTLKIQPAELGDSAVYLCASSLDLGQCRGRQPQHFGDGTRLSIL.